One and the same sample provided the 11 T cell receptor beta chains below, sequenced in a study of shared clonotypes between healthy human individuals. Assay used: immunoSEQ multiplex PCR; TCRdb lists only in-frame clones, some missing. The sample shows some 200,000 clones, around 63% of them seen only once. The sample consisted of memory CD4+ T cells sorted from blood. Indicated subset: CD45RA-negative fraction. The receptors derive from a man between 25 and 39 years old in good health.

This chain joins TRBV5-1 and TRBJ2-2; TRBD2 matches 11 bases. Per the germline V gene, CDR1 is SGHRS and CDR2 is YFSETQ. Unmatched junction bases numbered 7, after V lost 4 bases and J lost 5 bases. The CDR3 sequence is 16 residues long. This CDR3 reads CASSPPLAGGTGELFF. The CDR3 bases are TGCGCCAGCAGCCCGCCGCTAGCGGGAGGTACCGGGGAGCTGTTTTTT.

The J gene is TRBJ2-3, the V gene TRBV2; a possible D gene is TRBD2 (5 bases). The V end lost 2 bases, the J end lost 2 bases, and 14 bases lay between the germline ends. CDR1 and CDR2 from the germline V gene are SNHLY and FYNNEI. The CDR3 spans 16 residues. The CDR3 DNA reads TGTGCCAGCAGTGAACCGGGGAATGATTCCACAGATACGCAGTATTTT. This sequence encodes CASSEPGNDSTDTQYF.

In its sample, this clone was seen once. The chain links TRBV11-2 to TRBJ1-2, with TRBD1 identical over 8 bases. The CDR3 contains 15 residues. Germline V gene data show CDR1 as SGHAT and CDR2 as FQNNGV. V lost 5 bases to trimming and J lost 1 base; unmatched junction nucleotides: 6. This CDR3 reads CASSDPGGGNYGYTF. CDR3 bases: TGTGCCAGCAGCGATCCAGGGGGCGGTAACTATGGCTACACCTTC.

J is TRBJ2-3 and V is TRBV10-2; D is ambiguous. The V gene lost 8 bases and the J gene lost 6 bases, with 12 bases spanning the gap. This CDR3 has 12 residues. From germline, CDR1 is WSHSY and CDR2 SAAADI. The CDR3 DNA is TGCGCCAGCTCCTCTAGTAGCGATACGCAGTATTTT. This sequence encodes CASSSSSDTQYF.

This chain connects TRBV25-1 to TRBJ2-1; D unclear. This CDR3 is 12 amino acids long. Germline V gives CDR1 MGHDK, CDR2 SYGVNS. The V gene lost 3 bases and the J gene lost 15 bases, with 15 bases spanning the gap. The CDR3 sequence is CASSDFGQTAFF. The CDR3 bases are TGTGCCAGCAGTGATTTCGGTCAAACCGCGTTCTTC.

This clone has a count of ten or more. The genes are TRBV11-2 and TRBJ2-3, with D hard to call. V lost 1 base and J lost 1, with 12 bases in between. The CDR3 contains 16 residues. Per germline, CDR1 SGHAT and CDR2 FQNNGV. CDR3 loop: CASSLGDWLRTDTQYF. The CDR3 DNA sequence: TGTGCCAGCAGCTTAGGAGACTGGCTCCGCACAGATACGCAGTATTTT. Combining the CDR3 with reference TRBV11-2 and TRBJ2-3 gives the whole variable domain EAGVAQSPRYKIIEKRQSVAFWCNPISGHATLYWYQQILGQGPKLLIQFQNNGVVDDSQLPKDRFSAERLKGVDSTLKIQPAKLEDSAVYLCASSLGDWLRTDTQYFGPGTRLTVL.

This clone has a handful of counts. The chain combines TRBV7-9 with TRBJ1-1; no clear D gene. Per germline, CDR1 SEHNR and CDR2 FQNEAQ (reference sequence). The CDR3 spans 15 residues. Trimming took 2 bases from V and 7 from J, leaving 17 bases between them. In DNA, the CDR3 is TGTGCCAGCAGCTTAAGGTTCCGTTCCGAGAGTGAAGCTTTCTTT. As protein: CASSLRFRSESEAFF.

The chain couples TRBV28 to TRBJ1-1; the D is unclear. CDR3 length: 18 residues. V dropped 4 bases and J dropped 1 base, with 22 bases sitting between them. Germline CDR1 MDHEN, CDR2 SYDVKM. The CDR3, as DNA: TGTGCCAGCAGTTCCGGACTTATACTCCCGGGAAGGAACACTGAAGCTTTCTTT. Encoded protein: CASSSGLILPGRNTEAFF.

The chain uses TRBV29-1 and TRBJ2-7, with 8 bases matching TRBD1. Germline CDR1 reads SQVTM; CDR2 reads ANQGSEA. CDR3 length: 13 amino acids. V trimming: 7 bases; J trimming: 6 bases; junction bases outside the gene matches: 11. The DNA for the CDR3 is TGCAGCGCCGACAGGGGTCCTGACACCGAGCAGTACTTC. Amino acid sequence: CSADRGPDTEQYF.

This clone occurred a few times. J is TRBJ1-1 and V is TRBV18; 10 nucleotides agree with TRBD1. The CDR3 consists of 14 residues. Trimming removed 0 bases from V and 11 bases from J; junction bases left unmatched: 6. CDR1 is KGHSH and CDR2 is LQKENI in the germline V gene. In nucleotides, the CDR3 is TGTGCCAGCTCACCACCCGGGACAGGGGATGCGGCTTTCTTT. Encoded protein: CASSPPGTGDAAFF.

CDR3 region: CASATGSTDTQYF. CDR3 sequence (DNA): TGCGCCAGTGCGACAGGAAGCACAGATACGCAGTATTTT. The gene calls are TRBV10-2 and TRBJ2-3; D possibly corresponds to TRBD1 (6 bases). This CDR3 is built from 13 residues. The germline V gene has CDR1 WSHSY and CDR2 SAAADI. Trimming took off 9 bases at V and 0 bases at J, with 10 bases between the two ends.